Shown below are 5 T cell receptor beta chains from a single sample sequenced in a study of CD8+ T cells in alopecia areata. As the sequencing template, cDNA was produced by extracting RNA and reverse transcribing it. TCRdb's table, derived via immunoSEQ multiplex PCR, lists solely in-frame clones and lacks some. The sample has about 130,000 clones; around half are singletons. Regarding treatment: oral pan-JAK inhibitor, 5-10 mg twice daily. Sequenced here: CD8+ T cells sorted from blood, sampled at week 4, from a patient treated with tofacitinib. Receptor source: a human donor with alopecia areata.

The chain is built from TRBV7-2 and TRBJ2-7, with D hard to call. Trimming shortened V by 3 bases and J by 3 bases, and 15 bases separated the two germline ends. The CDR3 covers 15 residues. In germline, CDR1 is SGHTA, CDR2 FQGNSA. CDR3 sequence reads: CASSFSLATGYEQYF. CDR3 in DNA: TGTGCCAGCAGCTTCTCTCTCGCGACTGGCTACGAGCAGTACTTC.

This clone was detected only a few times. The V call is TRBV30, the J call TRBJ2-7, with TRBD1 matching over 7 bases. Germline CDR1 is GTSNPN and CDR2 is SVGIG (reference sequence). V lost 4 bases, J lost 4 bases, and 7 bases stayed unmatched. The CDR3 has 13 residues. CDR3 in amino acids: CAWNEGAGYEQYF. The CDR3 DNA follows: TGTGCCTGGAATGAGGGGGCCGGGTACGAGCAGTACTTC.

This clone occurred a few times. This chain connects TRBV10-3 to TRBJ2-2; 8 nucleotides line up with TRBD1. J lost 8 bases, V lost 10 bases, and 6 bases had no gene match. Germline CDR1 ENHRY, CDR2 SYGVKD. The CDR3 covers 12 residues. CDR3 amino acids: CATRTGYGELFF. CDR3 sequence (DNA): TGTGCCACGAGGACAGGGTATGGGGAGCTGTTTTTT.

The V and J genes are TRBV27 and TRBJ2-1; TRBD2 matches at 11 bases. V lost 7 bases to trimming and J lost 9 bases; unmatched junction nucleotides: 8. The CDR3 has 14 residues. Germline values: CDR1 MNHEY, CDR2 SMNVEV (reference sequence). The CDR3 is CASNPSGGLGEQFF. The DNA for the CDR3 is TGTGCCAGCAATCCTAGCGGGGGGCTAGGTGAGCAGTTCTTC.

This rearrangement joins TRBV10-3 to TRBJ2-5; TRBD1 might be the D (5 bases). V lost 4 bases and J lost 5, with 17 bases in between. The CDR3 is made up of 15 amino acids. The germline V gene encodes CDR1 ENHRY and CDR2 SYGVKD. The CDR3 is CAISVGQGRAETQYF. CDR3 nucleotides: TGTGCCATCAGTGTTGGGCAGGGTAGGGCTGAGACCCAGTACTTC.